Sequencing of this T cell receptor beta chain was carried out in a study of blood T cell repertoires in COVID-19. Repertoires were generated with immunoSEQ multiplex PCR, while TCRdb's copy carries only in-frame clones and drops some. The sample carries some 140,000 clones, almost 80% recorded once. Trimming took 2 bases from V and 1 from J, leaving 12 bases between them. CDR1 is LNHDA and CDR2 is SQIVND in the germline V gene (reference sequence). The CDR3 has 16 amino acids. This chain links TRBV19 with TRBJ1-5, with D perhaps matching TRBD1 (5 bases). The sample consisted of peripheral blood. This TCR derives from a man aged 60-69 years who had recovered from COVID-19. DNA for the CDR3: TGTGCCAGTAGTATAACCCCGCCAGGGAGCAATCAGCCCCAGCATTTT. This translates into CASSITPPGSNQPQHF.